This is a list of T cell receptor beta chains from one sample in a study of T cell changes during pregnancy in multiple sclerosis. Clones were read by immunoSEQ multiplex PCR, and TCRdb kept only the in-frame ones, dropping some. The repertoire holds over 40,000 clones, with roughly 90% as singletons. The sample was CD4+ T cells from peripheral blood mononuclear cells, taken in the second trimester of pregnancy. The origin of the receptors is a female donor with multiple sclerosis, enrolled in a pregnancy study. Both conserved end residues are part of each CDR3. A D gene is named only where the DNA matches it firmly. Size is stated for part of the rows, as once, few or many counts, or as a class when the clone is expanded.

>TRBV6-1|14|TRBJ1-2|NA|NA
TGTGCCAGCAGAGTCCGGGAGTCGGAATATGGCTACACCTTC
CASRVRESEYGYTF
>TRBV6-6|14|TRBJ2-2|NA|NA
TGTGCCAGCAGTTACGTTCCCGCGGCCGGGGAGCTGTTTTTT
CASSYVPAAGELFF
>TRBV4-1|15|TRBJ1-1|NA|TRBD1
TGCGCCAGCAGCCAAGGCAGGGGGCGCATCACTGAAGCTTTCTTT
CASSQGRGRITEAFF
>TRBV2|15|TRBJ2-5|NA|NA
TGTGCCAGCAGCATAAGAGGAGGGGTCAAGGAGACCCAGTACTTC
CASSIRGGVKETQYF
>TRBV15|16|TRBJ2-3|NA|TRBD2
TGTGCCACCAGCAGAGCTGGGACTAGGGTCATATATACGCAGTATTTT
CATSRAGTRVIYTQYF
>TRBV7-2|16|TRBJ2-2|once|NA
TGTGCCAGCAGGCGGGGGCAGGGAACGAACACCGGGGAGCTGTTTTTT
CASRRGQGTNTGELFF
>TRBV5-6|14|TRBJ2-4|once|NA
TGTGCCAGCTCCAGAGGGAGTCCCAAAAACATTCAGTACTTC
CASSRGSPKNIQYF
>TRBV5-8|15|TRBJ2-1|once|TRBD2
TGTGCCAGCAGCTTGGAGGGACTAGAAAACAATGAGCAGTTCTTC
CASSLEGLENNEQFF
>TRBV27|16|TRBJ2-3|NA|NA
TGTGCCACTAGAGGGGGACGGGGCTTTAGCACAGATACGCAGTATTTT
CATRGGRGFSTDTQYF
>TRBV15|13|TRBJ1-1|NA|NA
TGTGCCACCAGCAGAGATGCGGGCTCTGAAGCTTTCTTT
CATSRDAGSEAFF
>TRBV19|16|TRBJ2-7|NA|TRBD1
TGTGCCAGTAGCGTCGCCGGGACAGGGAATCTCTACGAGCAGTACTTC
CASSVAGTGNLYEQYF
>TRBV9|16|TRBJ2-1|NA|TRBD2
TGTGCCAGCAGCCCACAAGCGGGAGCGATGGGTAATGAGCAGTTCTTC
CASSPQAGAMGNEQFF
>TRBV19|15|TRBJ2-2|NA|TRBD2
TGTGCCAGTAGTAGGACTAGCGGGACGAACGGGGAGCTGTTTTTT
CASSRTSGTNGELFF
>TRBV27|14|TRBJ1-2|NA|NA
TGTGCCAGCAGTTTATATCCGTCAGGAGGGGGCTACACCTTC
CASSLYPSGGGYTF
>TRBV5-1|14|TRBJ2-7|NA|NA
TGCGCCAGCACCCGACAGGGAGGTTCGTACGAGCAGTACTTC
CASTRQGGSYEQYF